This T cell receptor (beta chain) was sequenced in a study of shared clonotypes between healthy human individuals. Sequencing was performed with immunoSEQ multiplex PCR; in TCRdb, only in-frame clones are kept and a portion is missing. The sample comprises around 700,000 clones, less than 80% of which are singletons, and about 1.8% rests with the top ten. The CDR3 has 18 residues. V dropped 1 base and J dropped 0; count of bases not matched to a gene: 10. From germline, CDR1 is SGDLS and CDR2 YYNGEE. The J gene is TRBJ2-3, the V gene TRBV9; 8 nucleotides agree with TRBD2. Source material: memory CD4+ T cells sorted from blood. Subset indicated: CD45RA-negative fraction. The clonotype was recovered from a young woman in good health. The CDR3 DNA reads TGTGCCAGCAGCGTACTTCCTACTAGCGGCTATAGCACAGATACGCAGTATTTT. The encoded protein is CASSVLPTSGYSTDTQYF.